The following is a T cell receptor (beta chain) sequence with its context. What it binds is not known. The PCR ran on 60 Vbeta and 13 Jbeta primers. The table came from immunoSEQ multiplex PCR; TCRdb's copy has only in-frame clones and leaves some out. Here the sample spans 150,000 to 200,000 clones, about 80% being singletons. The CDR3 length is 15 residues. CDR1 is GTSNPN, CDR2 SVGIG, per germline (reference sequence). Trimming took 4 bases from V and 0 from J; bases not matched to a gene: 8. This sample is part of a study of cytomegalovirus exposure and HLA in healthy donors. The study's findings and limits: A list of more than 150 TCR beta chains associated with cytomegalovirus was given. Later analysis revealed greater clonal expansion in HLA-associated TCR beta chains than in equally common others.

V usage is TRBV30 and J usage is TRBJ2-7; TRBD1 matches at 8 bases. The sequencing sample was made of PBMCs. The sequence was obtained from a woman aged 35 to 49 in good health and CMV-seronegative. CDR3 region: CAWTGGEVPSYEQYF. The CDR3 region has the DNA TGTGCCTGGACAGGGGGCGAGGTCCCCTCCTACGAGCAGTACTTC.